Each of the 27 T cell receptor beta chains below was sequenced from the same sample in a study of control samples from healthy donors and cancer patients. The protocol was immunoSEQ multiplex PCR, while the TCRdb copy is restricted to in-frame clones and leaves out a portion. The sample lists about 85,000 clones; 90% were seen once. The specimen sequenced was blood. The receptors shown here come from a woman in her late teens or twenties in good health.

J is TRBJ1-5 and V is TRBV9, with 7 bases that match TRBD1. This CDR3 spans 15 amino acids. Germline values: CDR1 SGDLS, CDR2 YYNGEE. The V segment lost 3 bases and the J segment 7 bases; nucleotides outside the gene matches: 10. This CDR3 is CASSAGTASGQPQHF. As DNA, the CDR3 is TGTGCCAGCAGCGCCGGGACAGCCTCGGGGCAGCCCCAGCATTTT. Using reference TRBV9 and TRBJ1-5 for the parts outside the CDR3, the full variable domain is DSGVTQTPKHLITATGQRVTLRCSPRSGDLSVYWYQQSLDQGLQFLIQYYNGEERAKGNILERFSAQQFPDLHSELNLSSLELGDSALYFCASSAGTASGQPQHFGDGTRLSIL.

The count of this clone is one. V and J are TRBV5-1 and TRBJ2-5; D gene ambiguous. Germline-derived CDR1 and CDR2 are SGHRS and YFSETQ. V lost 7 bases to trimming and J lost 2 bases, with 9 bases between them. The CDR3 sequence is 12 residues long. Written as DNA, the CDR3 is TGCGCCAGCGGAACGGCTCAAGAGACCCAGTACTTC. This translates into CASGTAQETQYF.

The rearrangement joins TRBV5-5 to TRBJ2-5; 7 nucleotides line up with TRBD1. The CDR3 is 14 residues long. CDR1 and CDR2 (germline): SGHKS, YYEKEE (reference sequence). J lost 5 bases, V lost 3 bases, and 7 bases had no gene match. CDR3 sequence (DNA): TGTGCCAGCAGCTGGGGGACAGCCGGGGAGACCCAGTACTTC. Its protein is CASSWGTAGETQYF.

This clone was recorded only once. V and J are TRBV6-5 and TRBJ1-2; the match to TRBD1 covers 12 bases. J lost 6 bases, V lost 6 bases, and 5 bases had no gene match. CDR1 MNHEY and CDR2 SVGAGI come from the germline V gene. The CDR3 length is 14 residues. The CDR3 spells CASRSGTGGDGYTF. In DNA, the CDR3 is TGTGCCAGCAGGTCCGGGACAGGGGGCGATGGCTACACCTTC.

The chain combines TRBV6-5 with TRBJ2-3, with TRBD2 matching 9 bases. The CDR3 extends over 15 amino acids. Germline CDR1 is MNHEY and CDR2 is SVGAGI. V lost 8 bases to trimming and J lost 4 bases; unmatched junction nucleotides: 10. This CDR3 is CASRRAGGSADTQYF. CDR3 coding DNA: TGTGCCAGCCGTCGAGCGGGGGGTAGTGCAGATACGCAGTATTTT.

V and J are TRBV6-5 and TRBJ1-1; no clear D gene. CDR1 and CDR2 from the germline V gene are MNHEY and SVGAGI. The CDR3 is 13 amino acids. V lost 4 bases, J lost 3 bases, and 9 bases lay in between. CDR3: CASSLMRDTEAFF. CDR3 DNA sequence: TGTGCCAGCAGTTTAATGAGAGACACTGAAGCTTTCTTT.

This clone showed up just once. The CDR3 sequence is CASSQTSRGLDGKNIQYF. CDR3 nucleotide sequence: TGCGCCAGCAGCCAAACCAGTCGGGGACTAGACGGCAAAAACATTCAGTACTTC. The chain couples TRBV4-1 to TRBJ2-4, with 8 bases identical to TRBD2. CDR3 length: 18 amino acids. Germline V lookup: CDR1 MGHRA, CDR2 YSYEKL. Trimming removed 2 bases from V and 3 bases from J; junction bases left unmatched: 12.

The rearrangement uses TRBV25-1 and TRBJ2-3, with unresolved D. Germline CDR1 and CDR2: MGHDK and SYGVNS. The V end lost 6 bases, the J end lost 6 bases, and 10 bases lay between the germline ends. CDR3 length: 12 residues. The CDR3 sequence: CASSLTTDTQYF. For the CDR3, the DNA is TGTGCCAGCAGCCTTACAACCGATACGCAGTATTTT.

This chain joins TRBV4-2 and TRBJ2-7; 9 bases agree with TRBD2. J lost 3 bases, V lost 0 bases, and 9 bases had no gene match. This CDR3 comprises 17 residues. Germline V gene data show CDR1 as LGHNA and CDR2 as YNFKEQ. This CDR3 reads CASSQEDRRGGYYEQYF. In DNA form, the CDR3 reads TGTGCCAGCAGCCAAGAAGATAGGCGGGGGGGCTACTACGAGCAGTACTTC.

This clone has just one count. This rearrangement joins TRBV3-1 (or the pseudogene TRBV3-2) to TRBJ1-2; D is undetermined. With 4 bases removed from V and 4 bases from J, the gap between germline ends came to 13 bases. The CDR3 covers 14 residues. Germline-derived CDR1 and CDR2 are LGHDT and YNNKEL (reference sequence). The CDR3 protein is CASSPGLPLYGYTF. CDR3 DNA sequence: TGTGCCAGCAGCCCGGGCCTCCCCCTCTATGGCTACACCTTC.

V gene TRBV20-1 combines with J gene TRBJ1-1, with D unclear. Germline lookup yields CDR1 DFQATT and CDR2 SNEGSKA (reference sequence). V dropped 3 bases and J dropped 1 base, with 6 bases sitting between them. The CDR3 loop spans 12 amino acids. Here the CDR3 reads CSASFANTEAFF. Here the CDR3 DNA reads TGCAGTGCTAGTTTCGCGAACACTGAAGCTTTCTTT.

CDR3 sequence: CASSDTSGGAETQYF. CDR3 DNA sequence: TGTGCCAGCAGCGATACTAGCGGGGGGGCGGAGACCCAGTACTTC. The chain is built from TRBV11-2 and TRBJ2-5; TRBD2 aligns across 13 bases. Per the germline V gene, CDR1 is SGHAT and CDR2 is FQNNGV. Trimming cost V 5 bases and J 5 bases; bases outside gene matches: 5. The CDR3 has 15 amino acids.

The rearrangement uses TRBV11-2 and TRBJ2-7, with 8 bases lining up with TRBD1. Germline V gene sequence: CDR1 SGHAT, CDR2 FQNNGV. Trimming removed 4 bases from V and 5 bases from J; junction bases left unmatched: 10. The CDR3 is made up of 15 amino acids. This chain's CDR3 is CASSSYRDRLHEQYF. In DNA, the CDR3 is TGTGCCAGCAGCTCATACCGGGACAGGCTGCACGAGCAGTACTTC.

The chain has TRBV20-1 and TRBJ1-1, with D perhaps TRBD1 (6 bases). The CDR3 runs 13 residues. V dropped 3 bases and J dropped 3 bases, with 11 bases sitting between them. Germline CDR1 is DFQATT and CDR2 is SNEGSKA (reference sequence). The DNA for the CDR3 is TGCAGTGCTAGTTCCCAGGGGCACACTGAAGCTTTCTTT. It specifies CSASSQGHTEAFF.

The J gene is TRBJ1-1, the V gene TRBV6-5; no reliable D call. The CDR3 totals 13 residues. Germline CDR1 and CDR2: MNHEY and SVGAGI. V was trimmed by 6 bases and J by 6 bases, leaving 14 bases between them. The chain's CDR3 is CASSLGFSAEAFF. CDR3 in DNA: TGTGCCAGCAGCCTGGGATTTTCCGCTGAAGCTTTCTTT.

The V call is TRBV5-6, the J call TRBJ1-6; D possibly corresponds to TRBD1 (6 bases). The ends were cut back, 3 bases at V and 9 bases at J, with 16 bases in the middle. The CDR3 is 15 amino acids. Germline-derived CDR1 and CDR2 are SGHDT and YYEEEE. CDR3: CASSSEGGGRSPLHF. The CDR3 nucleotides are TGTGCCAGCAGCTCTGAGGGGGGGGGCCGTTCACCCCTCCACTTT.

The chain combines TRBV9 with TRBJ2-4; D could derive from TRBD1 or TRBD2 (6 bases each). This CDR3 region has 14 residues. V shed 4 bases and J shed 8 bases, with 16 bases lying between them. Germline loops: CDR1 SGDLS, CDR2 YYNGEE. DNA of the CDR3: TGTGCCAGCAGCCTAGGGGGGCCCGGAGACATTCAGTACTTC. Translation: CASSLGGPGDIQYF.

The CDR3 sequence: CASSQLYSTNEKLFF. Here the CDR3 DNA reads TGCGCCAGCAGCCAACTATATTCAACTAATGAAAAACTGTTTTTT. The chain is built from TRBV4-1 and TRBJ1-4; no firm D call. The germline V gene has CDR1 MGHRA and CDR2 YSYEKL. The CDR3 length is 15 residues. V was cut by 2 bases and J by 0 bases, with 7 bases left in between.

The chain's CDR3 is CASSQGGGQALNEKLFF. CDR3 in DNA: TGTGCCAGCAGCCAAGGGGGGGGACAGGCCTTAAATGAAAAACTGTTTTTT. This rearrangement joins TRBV3-1 (or the pseudogene TRBV3-2) to TRBJ1-4, with 8 bases lining up with TRBD1. Per the germline V gene, CDR1 is LGHDT and CDR2 is YNNKEL (reference sequence). Trimming at V came to 1 base and at J to 5 bases, leaving 9 bases not matched to a gene. There are 17 residues in the CDR3.

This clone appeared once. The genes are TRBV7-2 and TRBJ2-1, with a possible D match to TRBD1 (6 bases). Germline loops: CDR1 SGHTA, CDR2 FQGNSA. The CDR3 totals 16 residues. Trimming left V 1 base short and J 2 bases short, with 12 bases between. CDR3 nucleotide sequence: TGTGCCAGCAGCTTAGTTGGCTGGGGGCCCTACAATGAGCAGTTCTTC. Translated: CASSLVGWGPYNEQFF.

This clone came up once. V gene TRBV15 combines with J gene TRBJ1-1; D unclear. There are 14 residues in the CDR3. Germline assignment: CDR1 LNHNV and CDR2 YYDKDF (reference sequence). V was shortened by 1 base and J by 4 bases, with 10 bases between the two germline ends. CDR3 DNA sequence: TGTGCCACCAGCAGAGGGCCCATGGGCACTGAAGCTTTCTTT. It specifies CATSRGPMGTEAFF.

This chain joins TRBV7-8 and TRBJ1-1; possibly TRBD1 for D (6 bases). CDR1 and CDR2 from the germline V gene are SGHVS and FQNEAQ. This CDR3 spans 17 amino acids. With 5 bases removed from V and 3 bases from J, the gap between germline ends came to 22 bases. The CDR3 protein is CASSHQYGGAADTEAFF. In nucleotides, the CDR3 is TGTGCCAGCAGCCATCAATATGGGGGGGCAGCAGACACTGAAGCTTTCTTT. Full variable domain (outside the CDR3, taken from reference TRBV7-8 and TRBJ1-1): GAGVSQSPRYKVAKRGQDVALRCDPISGHVSLFWYQQALGQGPEFLTYFQNEAQLDKSGLPSDRFFAERPEGSVSTLKIQRTQQEDSAVYLCASSHQYGGAADTEAFFGQGTRLTVV.

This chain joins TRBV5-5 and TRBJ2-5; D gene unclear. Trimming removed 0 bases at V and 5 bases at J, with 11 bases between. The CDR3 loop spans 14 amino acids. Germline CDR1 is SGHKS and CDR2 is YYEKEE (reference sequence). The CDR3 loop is CASSLGVGTETQYF. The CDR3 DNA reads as TGTGCCAGCAGCTTGGGTGTGGGTACCGAGACCCAGTACTTC.

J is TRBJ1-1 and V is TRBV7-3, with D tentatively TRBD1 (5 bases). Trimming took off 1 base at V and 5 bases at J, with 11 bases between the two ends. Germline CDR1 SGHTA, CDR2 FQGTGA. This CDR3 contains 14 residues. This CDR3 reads CASSLRAGWTEAFF. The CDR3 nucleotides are TGTGCCAGCAGCTTAAGGGCAGGGTGGACTGAAGCTTTCTTT.

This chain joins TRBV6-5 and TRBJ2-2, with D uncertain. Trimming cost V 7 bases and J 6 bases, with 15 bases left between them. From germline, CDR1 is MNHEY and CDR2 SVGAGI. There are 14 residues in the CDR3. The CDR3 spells CASTSIISSGELFF. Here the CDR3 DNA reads TGTGCCAGCACCTCCATAATATCTTCCGGGGAGCTGTTTTTT.

This CDR3 is CASSPPRRDRDPGAGGELFF. CDR3 DNA sequence: TGCGCCAGCAGTCCTCCCCGACGGGACAGGGACCCCGGAGCGGGCGGGGAGCTGTTTTTT. The chain links TRBV23-1 to TRBJ2-2, with 9 bases aligning to TRBD1. TRBV23-1 is annotated as an ORF whose role is uncertain. V trimming: 4 bases; J trimming: 7 bases; junction bases outside the gene matches: 22. The CDR3 length is 20 residues.

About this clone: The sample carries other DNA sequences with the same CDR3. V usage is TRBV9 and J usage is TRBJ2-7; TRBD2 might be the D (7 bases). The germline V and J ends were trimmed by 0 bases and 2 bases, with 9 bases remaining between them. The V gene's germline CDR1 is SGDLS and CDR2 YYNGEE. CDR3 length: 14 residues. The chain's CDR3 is CASSVGGGPYEQYF. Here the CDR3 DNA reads TGTGCCAGCAGCGTAGGGGGGGGGCCCTACGAGCAGTACTTC.